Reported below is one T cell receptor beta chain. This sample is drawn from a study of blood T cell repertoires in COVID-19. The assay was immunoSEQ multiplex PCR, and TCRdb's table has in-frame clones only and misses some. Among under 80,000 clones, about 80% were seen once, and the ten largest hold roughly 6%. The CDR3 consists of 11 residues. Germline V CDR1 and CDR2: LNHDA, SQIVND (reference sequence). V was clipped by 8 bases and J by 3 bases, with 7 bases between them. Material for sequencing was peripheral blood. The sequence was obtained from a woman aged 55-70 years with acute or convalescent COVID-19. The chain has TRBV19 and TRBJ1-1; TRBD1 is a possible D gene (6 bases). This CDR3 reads CASGGYTEAFF. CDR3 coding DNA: TGTGCCAGTGGGGGCTACACTGAAGCTTTCTTT. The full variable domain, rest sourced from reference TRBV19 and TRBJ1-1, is DGGITQSPKYLFRKEGQNVTLSCEQNLNHDAMYWYRQDPGQGLRLIYYSQIVNDFQKGDIAEGYSVSREKKESFPLTVTSAQKNPTAFYLCASGGYTEAFFGQGTRLTVV.